These 9 T cell receptor beta chains originate from one sample sequenced in a study of T cell responses to AZD1222 COVID-19 vaccine (dated by TCRdb to 2020 to 2022). Receptor amplification or capture employed the immunoSEQ multiplex PCR assay. TCRdb took this table from immuneACCESS and kept in-frame rearrangements with V and J called. Such tables lack part of the clones; where checked against another copy, unresolved V genes explain under half of the gap, and the rest is unexplained. Within this sample are 140,000 to 150,000 clones, with 85% to 90% of them counted one time only. The ten largest clonotypes hold roughly 1.7% of the sample. What this sample's time point label stands for: baseline before first vaccination. The sequencing used peripheral blood, collected on day 0 of AZD1222 vaccination. These receptors originate from an adult in good health.

The chain uses TRBV15 and TRBJ2-3; a possible D gene is TRBD2 (5 bases). V lost 10 bases, J lost 4 bases, and 15 bases lay in between. The CDR3 is 13 residues long. Germline V CDR1 and CDR2: LNHNV, YYDKDF (reference sequence). As DNA, the CDR3 is TGTGCCATCCAGTCGGGGATGGCAGATACGCAGTATTTT. This sequence encodes CAIQSGMADTQYF.

This chain connects TRBV25-1 to TRBJ1-1, with D tentatively TRBD1 (6 bases). Deletions cut 3 bases from V and 2 bases from J, with 13 bases between. Germline loops: CDR1 MGHDK, CDR2 SYGVNS. This CDR3 is built from 15 residues. CDR3 coding DNA: TGTGCCAGCAGTGACAGCAGGGGATTTAACACTGAAGCTTTCTTT. Translated: CASSDSRGFNTEAFF.

The chain links TRBV9 to TRBJ1-5; D may be TRBD1 (5 bases). Between the trimmed V and J ends, which lost 4 bases and 3 bases, there was a span of 11 bases. CDR1 and CDR2 (germline): SGDLS, YYNGEE. This CDR3 is built from 14 residues. CDR3 nucleotides: TGTGCCAGCAGCCCCTCAGGGATCAATCAGCCCCAGCATTTT. It yields the protein CASSPSGINQPQHF.

The chain recombines TRBV6-1 with TRBJ1-2; D is uncertain. This CDR3 contains 14 residues. Germline CDR1 reads MNHNS; CDR2 reads SASEGT. The V gene lost 2 bases and the J gene lost 4 bases, with 11 bases spanning the gap. CDR3 protein: CASSEQLAFYGYTF. The DNA of the CDR3 is TGTGCCAGCAGTGAACAGCTAGCTTTCTATGGCTACACCTTC.

This chain links TRBV6-5 with TRBJ2-6, with no clear D. V was clipped by 2 bases and J by 2 bases, with 7 bases between them. From germline, CDR1 is MNHEY and CDR2 SVGAGI. The CDR3 has 15 amino acids. The CDR3 here is CASSYGQTGANVLTF. For the CDR3, the DNA is TGTGCCAGCAGTTACGGGCAGACTGGGGCCAACGTCCTGACTTTC.

This chain uses TRBV5-1 with TRBJ1-1; possibly TRBD1 for D (6 bases). V was clipped by 0 bases and J by 4 bases, with 13 bases between them. Germline CDR1 SGHRS, CDR2 YFSETQ. The CDR3 has 15 amino acids. The CDR3 here is CASSLVGGRGTEAFF. The CDR3 region has the DNA TGCGCCAGCAGCTTGGTTGGGGGCCGAGGCACTGAAGCTTTCTTT.

This clone was picked up one time. The rearrangement joins TRBV19 to TRBJ1-4, with D hard to call. The germline V and J ends were trimmed by 4 bases and 7 bases, with 19 bases remaining between them. From germline, CDR1 is LNHDA and CDR2 SQIVND (reference sequence). The CDR3 spans 16 residues. CDR3 sequence: CASSSTLGRRSEKLFF. The CDR3 nucleotides read TGTGCCAGTAGTAGCACCCTAGGGAGGCGGTCTGAAAAACTGTTTTTT. Filled out from reference TRBV19 and TRBJ1-4, the complete variable domain reads DGGITQSPKYLFRKEGQNVTLSCEQNLNHDAMYWYRQDPGQGLRLIYYSQIVNDFQKGDIAEGYSVSREKKESFPLTVTSAQKNPTAFYLCASSSTLGRRSEKLFFGSGTQLSVL.

V gene TRBV5-6 combines with J gene TRBJ1-1; D unresolved. Germline values: CDR1 SGHDT, CDR2 YYEEEE. This CDR3 spans 14 amino acids. V lost 4 bases and J 0 bases, leaving 10 bases between the germline ends. CDR3 sequence: CASSLLSVNTEAFF. Written as DNA, the CDR3 is TGTGCCAGCAGCCTCCTGAGCGTGAACACTGAAGCTTTCTTT.

This clone was observed a few times. The chain combines TRBV7-9 with TRBJ1-2, with 8 bases identical to TRBD1. Germline CDR1 is SEHNR and CDR2 is FQNEAQ (reference sequence). This CDR3 has 13 amino acids. Germline trimming cut 5 bases from V and 7 bases from J; bases unmatched to any gene: 6. CDR3 loop: CASSRDRLIGYTF. CDR3 DNA sequence: TGTGCCAGCAGCCGGGACAGGTTAATTGGCTACACCTTC.